One and the same sample provided the 13 T cell receptor beta chains below, sequenced in a study of blood T cell dynamics during melanoma immunotherapy. This table comes from immunoSEQ multiplex PCR, and its TCRdb copy is limited to in-frame clones, with some not included. The data show over 5,500 clones, about four fifths seen once. The time point here: week 3, after first cycle of checkpoint inhibitor. This sample comprised blood, obtained from a patient treated with checkpoint blockade. Receptor source: a human donor with melanoma.

The chain couples TRBV2 to TRBJ2-7; 7 bases are a match to TRBD1. This CDR3 spans 15 amino acids. Per germline, CDR1 SNHLY and CDR2 FYNNEI. J was trimmed by 2 bases and V by 3 bases; bases with no gene match: 7. The CDR3 here is CASSDKTGITYEQYF. The CDR3 bases are TGTGCCAGCAGTGATAAGACAGGGATTACCTACGAGCAGTACTTC.

The chain joins TRBV4-3 to TRBJ1-4; D gene ambiguous. The ends were cut back, 3 bases at V and 6 bases at J, with 5 bases in the middle. The germline V gene encodes CDR1 LGHNA and CDR2 YSLEER. CDR3 size: 12 residues. The CDR3 spells CASSQSYEKLFF. The CDR3 bases are TGCGCCAGCAGCCAGAGCTATGAAAAACTGTTTTTT.

V and J are TRBV5-1 and TRBJ1-4; 7 nucleotides match TRBD1. V trimming: 4 bases; J trimming: 5 bases; junction bases outside the gene matches: 2. The CDR3 sequence is 13 residues long. Germline V CDR1 and CDR2: SGHRS, YFSETQ. The CDR3 loop is CASSGGQNEKLFF. CDR3 bases: TGCGCCAGCAGCGGGGGACAGAATGAAAAACTGTTTTTT.

The J gene is TRBJ2-3, the V gene TRBV9, with 7 bases matching TRBD2. J gave up 2 bases and V 5 bases, and 2 bases lay outside the gene matches. The CDR3 loop spans 13 amino acids. Germline values: CDR1 SGDLS, CDR2 YYNGEE. CDR3 amino acids: CASRGTNTDTQYF. The CDR3 bases are TGTGCCAGCAGGGGGACTAACACAGATACGCAGTATTTT.

The chain uses TRBV6-1 and TRBJ1-1; D perhaps matches TRBD1 (5 bases). Germline V gene lookup returns CDR1 MNHNS and CDR2 SASEGT. The CDR3 runs 12 residues. V was trimmed by 10 bases and J by 7 bases, leaving 16 bases between them. The CDR3 DNA sequence: TGTGCCATCAGCGAGACGACAGATGAAGCTTTCTTT. It encodes CAISETTDEAFF.

This clone was counted once. V usage is TRBV18 and J usage is TRBJ2-1; D might be TRBD1 (6 bases). The CDR3 is 14 residues long. Germline assignment: CDR1 KGHSH and CDR2 LQKENI. Trimming removed 2 bases from V and 10 bases from J, with 15 bases in between. The CDR3 bases are TGTGCCAGCTCACCATTAGCAGGGGTACAGGAGCAGTTCTTC. Protein sequence: CASSPLAGVQEQFF.

The genes are TRBV5-4 and TRBJ2-5; the D is unclear. The CDR3 has 14 amino acids. The germline CDR1 and CDR2 sequences are SGHNT and YYREEE (reference sequence). The ends were cut back, 0 bases at V and 8 bases at J, with 14 bases in the middle. CDR3 in amino acids: CASSLVSARDTQYF. The DNA for the CDR3 is TGTGCCAGCAGCTTGGTCTCAGCAAGAGATACCCAGTACTTC.

This clone was seen just once. CDR3 protein: CASSQGWASLEQYF. The CDR3 DNA sequence: TGCGCCAGCAGCCAAGGATGGGCCTCTCTCGAGCAGTACTTC. The chain is built from TRBV4-1 and TRBJ2-5; D ambiguous. The J call may be wrong; the DNA end is better matched by TRBJ2-7. The germline gives CDR1 MGHRA, CDR2 YSYEKL. This CDR3 comprises 14 residues.

The V call is TRBV28, the J call TRBJ1-3; tentatively, D is TRBD1 (5 bases). The CDR3 runs 15 residues. Germline CDR1 and CDR2: MDHEN and SYDVKM. Trimming pared 5 bases from V and 0 bases from J, leaving 11 bases between. CDR3 residues: CASSPIRASGNTIYF. The CDR3 DNA follows: TGTGCCAGCAGTCCGATCAGGGCCTCTGGAAACACCATATATTTT.

The chain has TRBV5-1 and TRBJ2-3; TRBD2 matches at 8 bases. V dropped 0 bases and J dropped 4; count of bases not matched to a gene: 4. The CDR3 has 15 amino acids. Germline V lookup: CDR1 SGHRS, CDR2 YFSETQ. The CDR3 loop reads CASSLVSREADTQYF. In DNA, the CDR3 is TGCGCCAGCAGCTTGGTCTCGCGGGAGGCAGATACGCAGTATTTT.

CDR3: CASSSYQQLTEAFF. In DNA form, the CDR3 reads TGTGCCAGCAGTTCCTACCAGCAGCTCACTGAAGCTTTCTTT. This chain joins TRBV27 and TRBJ1-1; D is undetermined. This CDR3 region has 14 residues. Germline-derived CDR1 and CDR2 are MNHEY and SMNVEV (reference sequence). Trimming took 4 bases from V and 4 from J, leaving 13 bases between them.

This clone turned up a few times. V usage is TRBV18 and J usage is TRBJ2-1; D might be TRBD1 (6 bases). This CDR3 contains 14 residues. V dropped 1 base and J dropped 9 bases, with 13 bases sitting between them. The germline V gene has CDR1 KGHSH and CDR2 LQKENI. The CDR3 DNA reads as TGTGCCAGCTCACCACTCCCAGGGGTGAGTGAGCAGTTCTTC. Translating gives CASSPLPGVSEQFF.

The chain combines TRBV19 with TRBJ2-2; D not certain. Trimming shortened V by 3 bases and J by 5 bases, and 13 bases separated the two germline ends. This CDR3 has 15 amino acids. Germline assignment: CDR1 LNHDA and CDR2 SQIVND (reference sequence). The CDR3 nucleotides are TGTGCCAGTAGTATCACAGAGATAAGGACCGGGGAGCTGTTTTTT. This translates into CASSITEIRTGELFF.